The TCR beta chain under discussion was sequenced for a study of OX40 agonist ivuxolimab in advanced cancers. For the study at large: Males comprised 75% to 90% of the group, whose mean age was approximately 60 years (range roughly 20 to 85).

Unmatched junction bases numbered 6, after V lost 2 bases and J lost 5 bases. CDR1 and CDR2 from the germline V gene are SGHTA and FQGTGA. The CDR3 loop spans 15 amino acids. Here immunoSEQ multiplex PCR was the method, and the copy in TCRdb shows in-frame clones only, minus some. The table shows 20,000 or so clones, with 70% to 90% occurring only once. Sequencing used CD4+ or CD8+ T cells sorted from blood, obtained in a trial of the OX40 agonist ivuxolimab. The clonotype comes from an adult with an advanced solid tumor such as melanoma, head and neck, liver or kidney cancer. V usage is TRBV7-3 and J usage is TRBJ2-5; 9 nucleotides match TRBD2. The CDR3 nucleotides read TGTGCCAGCAGCTTACTAGCGGGGCGGTGGGAGACCCAGTACTTC. Translating it yields CASSLLAGRWETQYF.